This T cell receptor beta chain was captured in a study of post-analysis software for immune sequencing data. Overall study findings and caveats: In patients, TRBV5-6, TRBV5-1 and TRBV20-1 belonged to four or five TRBV segments found more frequently than in controls.

TCR beta libraries were prepared from cDNA with unique molecular identifiers. TCRdb re-derived calls from the PCR reads in MiXCR, one entry per CDR3 protein. The table includes approximately 690,000 distinct CDR3 sequences, about 60% detected once. A remark on this clonotype: Its antigen remains unidentified.

Per germline, CDR1 SGHTA and CDR2 FQGNSA. V lost 7 bases and J lost 2, with 15 bases in between. This CDR3 is 16 amino acids long. The source is a girl aged 2-9 years with multiple sclerosis. This rearrangement joins TRBV7-2 to TRBJ1-6, with D possibly being TRBD1 (6 bases). Specimen: blood. The CDR3: CASMRRAGAYNSPLHF. In nucleotides, the CDR3 is TGTGCCAGCATGAGGCGGGCAGGGGCCTATAATTCACCCCTCCACTTT.